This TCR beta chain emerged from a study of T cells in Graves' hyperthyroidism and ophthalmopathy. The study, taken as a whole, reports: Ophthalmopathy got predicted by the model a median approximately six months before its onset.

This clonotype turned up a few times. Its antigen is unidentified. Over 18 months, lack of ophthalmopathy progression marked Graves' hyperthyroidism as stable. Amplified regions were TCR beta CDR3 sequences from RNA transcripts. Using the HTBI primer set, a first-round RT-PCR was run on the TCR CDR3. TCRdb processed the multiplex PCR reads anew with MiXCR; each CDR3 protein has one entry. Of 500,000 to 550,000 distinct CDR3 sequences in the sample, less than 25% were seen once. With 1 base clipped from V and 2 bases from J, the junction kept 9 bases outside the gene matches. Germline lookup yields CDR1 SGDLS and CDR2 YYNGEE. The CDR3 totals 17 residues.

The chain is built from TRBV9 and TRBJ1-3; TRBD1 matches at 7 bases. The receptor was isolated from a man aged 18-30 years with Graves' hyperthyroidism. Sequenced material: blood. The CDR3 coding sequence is TGTGCCAGCAGCGTAAACGTCAGAGGGGGCACTGGAAACACCATATATTTT. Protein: CASSVNVRGGTGNTIYF.